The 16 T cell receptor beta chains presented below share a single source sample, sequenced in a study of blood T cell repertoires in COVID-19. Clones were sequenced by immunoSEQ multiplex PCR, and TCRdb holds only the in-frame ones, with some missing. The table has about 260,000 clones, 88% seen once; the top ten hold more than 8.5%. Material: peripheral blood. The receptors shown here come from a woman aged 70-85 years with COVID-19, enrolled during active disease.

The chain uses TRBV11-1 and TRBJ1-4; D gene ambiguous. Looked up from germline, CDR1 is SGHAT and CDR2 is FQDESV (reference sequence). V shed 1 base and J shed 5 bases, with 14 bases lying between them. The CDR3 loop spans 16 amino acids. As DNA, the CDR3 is TGTGCCAGCAGCTTAGGGCAGGTCCTCCGGAATGAAAAACTGTTTTTT. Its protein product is CASSLGQVLRNEKLFF. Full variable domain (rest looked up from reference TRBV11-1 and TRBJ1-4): EAEVAQSPRYKITEKSQAVAFWCDPISGHATLYWYRQILGQGPELLVQFQDESVVDDSQLPKDRFSAERLKGVDSTLKIQPAELGDSAMYLCASSLGQVLRNEKLFFGSGTQLSVL.

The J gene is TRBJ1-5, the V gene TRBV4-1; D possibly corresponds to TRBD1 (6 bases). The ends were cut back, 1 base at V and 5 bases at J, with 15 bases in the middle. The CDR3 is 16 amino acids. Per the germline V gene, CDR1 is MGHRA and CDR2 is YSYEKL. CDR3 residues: CASSQANRAPHQPQHF. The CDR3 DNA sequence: TGCGCCAGCAGCCAAGCTAACAGGGCGCCACATCAGCCCCAGCATTTT.

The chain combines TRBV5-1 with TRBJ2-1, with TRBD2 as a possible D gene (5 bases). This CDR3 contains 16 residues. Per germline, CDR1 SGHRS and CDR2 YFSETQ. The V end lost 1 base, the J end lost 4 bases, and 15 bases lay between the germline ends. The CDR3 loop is CASSLISAPNYNEQFF. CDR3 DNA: TGCGCCAGCAGCTTGATTAGCGCGCCCAATTACAATGAGCAGTTCTTC.

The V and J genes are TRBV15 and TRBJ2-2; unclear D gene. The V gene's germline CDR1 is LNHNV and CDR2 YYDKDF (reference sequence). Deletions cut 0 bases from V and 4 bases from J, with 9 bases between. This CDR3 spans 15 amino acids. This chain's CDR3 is CATSREGDSTGELFF. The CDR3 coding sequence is TGTGCCACCAGCAGAGAGGGCGATAGCACCGGGGAGCTGTTTTTT.

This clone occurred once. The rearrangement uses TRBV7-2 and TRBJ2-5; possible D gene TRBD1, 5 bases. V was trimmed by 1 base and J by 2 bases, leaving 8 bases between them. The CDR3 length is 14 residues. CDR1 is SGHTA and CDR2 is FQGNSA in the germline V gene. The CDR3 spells CASSLGQGQETQYF. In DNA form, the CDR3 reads TGTGCCAGCAGCTTAGGGCAGGGACAAGAGACCCAGTACTTC.

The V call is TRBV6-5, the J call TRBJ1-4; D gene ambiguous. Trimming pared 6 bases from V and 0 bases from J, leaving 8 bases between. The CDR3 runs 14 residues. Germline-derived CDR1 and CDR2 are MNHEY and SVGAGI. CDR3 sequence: CASRGLTTNEKLFF. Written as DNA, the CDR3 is TGTGCCAGCAGAGGACTGACAACTAATGAAAAACTGTTTTTT.

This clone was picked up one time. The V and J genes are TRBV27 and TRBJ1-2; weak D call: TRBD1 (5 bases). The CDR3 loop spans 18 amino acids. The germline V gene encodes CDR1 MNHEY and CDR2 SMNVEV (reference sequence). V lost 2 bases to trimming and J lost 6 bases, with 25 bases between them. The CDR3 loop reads CASSLIGGQGQRGHGYTF. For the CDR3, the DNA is TGTGCCAGCAGTTTAATAGGAGGGCAGGGCCAGAGAGGACATGGCTACACCTTC.

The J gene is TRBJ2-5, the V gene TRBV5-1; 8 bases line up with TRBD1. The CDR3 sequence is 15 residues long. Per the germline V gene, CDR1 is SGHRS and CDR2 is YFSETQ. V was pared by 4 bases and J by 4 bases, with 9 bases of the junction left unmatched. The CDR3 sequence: CASSPSQGARETQYF. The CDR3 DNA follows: TGCGCCAGCAGCCCGTCGCAGGGGGCGAGAGAGACCCAGTACTTC.

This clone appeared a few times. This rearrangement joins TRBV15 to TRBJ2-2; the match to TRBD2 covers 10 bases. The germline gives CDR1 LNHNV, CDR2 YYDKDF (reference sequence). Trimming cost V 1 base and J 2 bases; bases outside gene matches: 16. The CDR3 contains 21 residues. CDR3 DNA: TGTGCCACCAGCAGAGTAATCAGGCTGCGGCTAGCGGGAGCAAACACCGGGGAGCTGTTTTTT. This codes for CATSRVIRLRLAGANTGELFF.

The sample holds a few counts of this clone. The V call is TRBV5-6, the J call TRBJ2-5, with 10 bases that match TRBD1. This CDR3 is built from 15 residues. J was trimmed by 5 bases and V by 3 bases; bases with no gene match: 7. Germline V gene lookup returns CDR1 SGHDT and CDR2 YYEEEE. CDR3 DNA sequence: TGTGCCAGCAGCTACGCGACAGGGGGCTTTGAGACCCAGTACTTC. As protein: CASSYATGGFETQYF. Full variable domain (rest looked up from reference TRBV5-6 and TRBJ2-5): DAGVTQSPTHLIKTRGQQVTLRCSPKSGHDTVSWYQQALGQGPQFIFQYYEEEERQRGNFPDRFSGHQFPNYSSELNVNALLLGDSALYLCASSYATGGFETQYFGPGTRLLVL.

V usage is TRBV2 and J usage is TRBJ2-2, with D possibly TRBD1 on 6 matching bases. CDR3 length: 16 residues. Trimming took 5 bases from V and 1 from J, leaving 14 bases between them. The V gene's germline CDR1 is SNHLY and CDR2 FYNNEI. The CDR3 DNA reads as TGTGCCAGCAGTAAAACAGGGTTCCAGAACACCGGGGAGCTGTTTTTT. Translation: CASSKTGFQNTGELFF.

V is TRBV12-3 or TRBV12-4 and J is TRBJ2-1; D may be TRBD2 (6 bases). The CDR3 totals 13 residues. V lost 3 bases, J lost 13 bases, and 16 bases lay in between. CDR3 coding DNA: TGTGCCAGCAGTTTTCAGGCTGGCGGGACTCAGTTCTTC. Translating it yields CASSFQAGGTQFF.

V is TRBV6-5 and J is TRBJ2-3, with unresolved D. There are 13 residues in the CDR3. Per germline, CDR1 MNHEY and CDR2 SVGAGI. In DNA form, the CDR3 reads TGTGTTGGCGGTGGAGTGAGCACAGATACGCAGTATTTT. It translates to CVGGGVSTDTQYF.

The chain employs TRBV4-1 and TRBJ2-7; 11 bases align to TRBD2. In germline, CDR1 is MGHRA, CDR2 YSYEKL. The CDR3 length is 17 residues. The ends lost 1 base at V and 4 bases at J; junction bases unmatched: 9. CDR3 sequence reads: CASSQVIAGGPAYEQYF. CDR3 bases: TGCGCCAGCAGCCAAGTGATAGCGGGAGGGCCCGCTTACGAGCAGTACTTC.

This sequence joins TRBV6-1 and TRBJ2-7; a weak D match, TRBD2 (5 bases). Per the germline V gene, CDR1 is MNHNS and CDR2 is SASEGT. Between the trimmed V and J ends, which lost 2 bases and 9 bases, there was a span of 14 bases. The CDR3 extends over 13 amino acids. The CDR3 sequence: CASSESGALGQYF. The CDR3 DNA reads TGTGCCAGCAGTGAAAGCGGAGCCCTAGGGCAGTACTTC.

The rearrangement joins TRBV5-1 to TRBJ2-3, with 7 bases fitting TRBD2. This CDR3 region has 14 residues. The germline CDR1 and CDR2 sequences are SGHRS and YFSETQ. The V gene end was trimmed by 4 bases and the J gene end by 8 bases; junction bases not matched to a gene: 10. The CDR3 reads CASSRGDSGSTQYF. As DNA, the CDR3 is TGCGCCAGCAGCCGGGGGGATAGTGGTAGTACGCAGTATTTT.